This T cell receptor beta chain was documented in a study of vaccination and CD4 T cells after COVID-19. Across the study: Nasal swab PCR detected SARS-CoV-2 in convalescent patients; nine had mild disease, one severe. Convalescent donors: six male, four female; seven Caucasian, two Asian, one multiracial, two Hispanic. In the control cultures, a CEFX pool, an HIV-1 Nef pool, or no peptide was supplied.

The treatment here: approximately nine-day PBMC culture with coronavirus spike peptide pools or control peptides (ViraFEST assay). IL-2 at roughly 9.6 IU/ml and peptide pools at roughly 11 ug/ml were added to PBMCs cultured at about 2 million per well. Germline V gene data show CDR1 as SEHNR and CDR2 as FQNEAQ (reference sequence). Trimming cost V 1 base and J 5 bases, with 9 bases left between them. The CDR3 length is 14 residues. Sequenced with the Oncomine TCR Beta short-read assay was DNA taken from cultured CD4+ T cells. TCRdb independently ran MiXCR on the PCR reads; one entry per CDR3 protein. Of over 15,000 distinct CDR3 sequences in the sample, 44% were seen once. This clonotype was observed a handful of times. What it binds is unknown.

V is TRBV7-9 and J is TRBJ2-4; D ambiguous. Sequenced material: CD4+ T cells from blood, cultured in vitro. The clonotype was recovered from a human donor who had recovered from COVID-19. The CDR3 reads CASSLGTAENIQYF. DNA for the CDR3: TGTGCCAGCAGCTTAGGGACGGCTGAAAACATTCAGTACTTC.